This TCR beta chain was obtained from a study of regulatory and conventional T cells in RAG deficiency. V gave up 2 bases and J gave up 6 bases; unmatched junction bases: 12. Germline V gives CDR1 LGHNA, CDR2 YNFKEQ. This CDR3 spans 18 amino acids. The sorted conventional CD4+ T cells were CD25-low and CD127-high, with genomic DNA sequenced. Sequencing used immunoSEQ multiplex PCR; TCRdb keeps in-frame clones, though not all of them. The sample has 45,000 to 50,000 clones; about nine tenths are singletons. Concerning this clone: Its antigen remains unknown.

Whole-study findings and limits: In Omenn syndrome, Treg and Tconv repertoires overlapped >85%. Compared with controls, unique Treg TCR beta sequences dropped around 92-fold in Omenn syndrome and CID/AS.

In addition, the sample was reused for a study of regulatory T cells. That paper notes: The PCR used 52 TRBV and 13 TRBJ primers. Skewed V and J usage and few unique V-J pairs marked patient repertoires, most in Tregs.

This receptor was taken from a human donor in good health. The gene calls are TRBV4-2 and TRBJ2-2; 10 nucleotides agree with TRBD2. The sample was CD4+ effector T cells sorted from blood. Here the CDR3 reads CASSQFGGASGSPGELFF. CDR3 coding DNA: TGTGCCAGCAGCCAATTTGGGGGGGCTAGCGGGAGTCCCGGGGAGCTGTTTTTT.